This TCR beta chain was found in a study of patients and donors after allogeneic stem cell transplantation. TCRdb reprocessed the RT-PCR reads via MiXCR and lists one record per CDR3 protein. Among 87,000 or so distinct CDR3 sequences listed, 5% were seen once. CDR1 and CDR2 (germline): SNHLY, FYNNEI. The CDR3 runs to 17 residues. The trim removed 6 bases at V and 0 bases at J, leaving 10 bases unmatched. This clonotype was observed at least ten times. The clonotype originates from a human donor who was either an allogeneic HSCT recipient or a stem cell or donor lymphocyte infusion donor (not recorded which). It is not recorded whose cells these are; they may come from a transplant donor. This chain connects TRBV2 to TRBJ1-5, with 8 nucleotides matching TRBD1. The sequencing input was blood, either unsorted or a sorted T cell fraction (not recorded which). CDR3 nucleotide sequence: TGTGCCAGCAGGGGGACAGGCGATCCTAATAGCAATCAGCCCCAGCATTTT. Protein: CASRGTGDPNSNQPQHF.